This T cell receptor (beta chain) is drawn from a study of cytomegalovirus exposure and HLA in healthy donors. There are 16 residues in the CDR3. CDR1 is ENHRY and CDR2 is SYGVKD in the germline V gene. A remark on this clone: No antigen is known for it.

Sequenced by immunoSEQ multiplex PCR; TCRdb stores in-frame clones only, minus some. In the table there are 70,000 or so clones, 94% of which are singletons. Study-level points and caveats: Reports indicated that the classifier achieved high specificity and sensitivity in diagnosing cytomegalovirus status. Among the CMV-associated chains, three were confirmed in vitro as specific for CMV antigens. Most observed TCR sequences were rare, whereas some public TCRs were detected in many donors.

The source of this sequence is a woman aged 18-29 years in good health and CMV-seronegative. Input material: PBMCs. The chain joins TRBV10-3 to TRBJ2-1; TRBD2 agrees at 13 bases. The CDR3 nucleotides read TGTTTCGAGGGGACTAGCGGGACCAGCTCCTACAATGAGCAGTTCTTC. Its protein product is CFEGTSGTSSYNEQFF.